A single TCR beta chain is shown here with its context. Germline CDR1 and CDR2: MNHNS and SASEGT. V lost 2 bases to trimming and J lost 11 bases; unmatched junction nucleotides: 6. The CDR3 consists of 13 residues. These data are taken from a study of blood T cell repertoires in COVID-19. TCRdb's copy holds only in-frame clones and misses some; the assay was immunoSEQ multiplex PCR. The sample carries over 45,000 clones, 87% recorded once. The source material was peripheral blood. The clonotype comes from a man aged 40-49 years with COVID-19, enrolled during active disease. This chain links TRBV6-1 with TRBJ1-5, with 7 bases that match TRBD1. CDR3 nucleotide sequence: TGTGCCAGCAGTGAATCGGACAGGTTGGCCCAGCATTTT. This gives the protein CASSESDRLAQHF.